These 10 T cell receptor beta chains originate from one sample sequenced in a study of blood T cell repertoires in COVID-19. The data were produced by immunoSEQ multiplex PCR, yet TCRdb's version contains in-frame clones alone and is incomplete. Of approximately 22,000 clones in the sample, roughly 73% are singletons; the top ten hold 15% to 20%. Sequencing input: peripheral blood. These receptors were obtained from a human donor in a cohort sampled during active or convalescent COVID-19.

The sample holds a few counts of this clone. The chain employs TRBV6-5 and TRBJ2-7; tentatively, D is TRBD1 (6 bases). This CDR3 region has 14 residues. Germline CDR1 and CDR2: MNHEY and SVGAGI. V was cut by 5 bases and J by 1 base, with 12 bases left in between. CDR3 residues: CASSRTGTSYEQYF. The DNA for the CDR3 is TGTGCCAGCAGTAGAACAGGGACATCCTACGAGCAGTACTTC.

The V gene is TRBV4-1, the J gene TRBJ2-1; 7 bases fit TRBD2. V shed 1 base, J shed 0 bases, and the junction held 15 bases outside the gene matches. This CDR3 region has 20 residues. The germline CDR1 and CDR2 sequences are MGHRA and YSYEKL. The DNA for the CDR3 is TGCGCCAGCAGCCAAGGCGGGAGAGGGCAGGCTCTAAGCTCCTACAATGAGCAGTTCTTC. It is translated as CASSQGGRGQALSSYNEQFF.

The V and J genes are TRBV13 and TRBJ2-3; D is possibly TRBD1 (5 bases). From germline, CDR1 is PRHDT and CDR2 FYEKMQ (reference sequence). V dropped 4 bases and J dropped 0 bases, with 11 bases sitting between them. This CDR3 region has 15 residues. CDR3 bases: TGTGCCAGCAGCTCCGGGCAGGGTAGCACAGATACGCAGTATTTT. Protein sequence: CASSSGQGSTDTQYF. Using reference TRBV13 and TRBJ2-3 for the parts outside the CDR3, the full variable domain is AAGVIQSPRHLIKEKRETATLKCYPIPRHDTVYWYQQGPGQDPQFLISFYEKMQSDKGSIPDRFSAQQFSDYHSELNMSSLELGDSALYFCASSSGQGSTDTQYFGPGTRLTVL.

The rearrangement joins TRBV2 to TRBJ1-5, with 7 bases that match TRBD1. The CDR3 is made up of 15 amino acids. Germline values: CDR1 SNHLY, CDR2 FYNNEI. Germline trimming cut 2 bases from V and 4 bases from J; bases unmatched to any gene: 5. CDR3 sequence reads: CASSETGRGNQPQHF. As DNA, the CDR3 is TGTGCCAGCAGTGAAACGGGCAGGGGGAATCAGCCCCAGCATTTT.

The table lists this clone with a few counts. This chain connects TRBV7-9 to TRBJ1-4; the D gene is possibly TRBD1 (5 bases). Germline-derived CDR1 and CDR2 are SEHNR and FQNEAQ (reference sequence). The CDR3 sequence is 15 residues long. V was trimmed by 2 bases and J by 8 bases, leaving 15 bases between them. The CDR3 region is CASSLSGGGGEKLFF. CDR3 in DNA: TGTGCCAGCAGCTTATCGGGAGGCGGGGGAGAAAAACTGTTTTTT.

The chain couples TRBV6-5 to TRBJ1-4; TRBD1 agrees at 8 bases. V trimming: 6 bases; J trimming: 8 bases; junction bases outside the gene matches: 8. The CDR3 loop spans 14 amino acids. Germline CDR1 is MNHEY and CDR2 is SVGAGI. CDR3 loop: CASRAGGRGEKLFF. CDR3 bases: TGTGCCAGCAGGGCAGGGGGCAGGGGGGAAAAACTGTTTTTT.

The rearrangement joins TRBV18 to TRBJ1-1; D is unresolved. This CDR3 region has 13 residues. Germline CDR1 KGHSH, CDR2 LQKENI. The germline V and J ends were trimmed by 8 bases and 2 bases, with 12 bases remaining between them. The CDR3 protein is CASASGRNTEAFF. In DNA, the CDR3 is TGTGCCAGCGCTAGCGGAAGAAACACTGAAGCTTTCTTT.

This clone has only a few counts. The chain couples TRBV2 to TRBJ1-5; D is undetermined. CDR3 length equals 13 residues. Deletions cut 2 bases from V and 4 bases from J, with 6 bases between. Germline values: CDR1 SNHLY, CDR2 FYNNEI. The CDR3 sequence is CASSEYRNQPQHF. The CDR3, as DNA: TGTGCCAGCAGTGAATATCGGAATCAGCCCCAGCATTTT.

The CDR3 loop reads CASSLGTSLSDEQFF. The CDR3, as DNA: TGCGCCAGCAGCTTAGGGACTAGTTTATCGGATGAGCAGTTCTTC. The genes are TRBV5-1 and TRBJ2-1; 8 bases map to TRBD2. This CDR3 region has 15 residues. V trimming: 2 bases; J trimming: 8 bases; junction bases outside the gene matches: 9. Germline CDR1 is SGHRS and CDR2 is YFSETQ.

V is TRBV19 and J is TRBJ1-5; no clear D. The germline V gene encodes CDR1 LNHDA and CDR2 SQIVND (reference sequence). The CDR3 consists of 12 residues. The V end was cut by 6 bases, the J end by 3 bases, with 6 bases between. The CDR3 DNA reads TGTGCCAGTAGGACTTACAATCAGCCCCAGCATTTT. This gives the protein CASRTYNQPQHF.